The rows below give T cell receptor beta chains drawn from one sample of a study of high-grade serous ovarian cancer treatment subgroups. The assay was immunoSEQ multiplex PCR, and TCRdb's table has in-frame clones only and misses some. The table lists about 16,000 clones, approximately 76% of them singletons. The sequenced material came from tumor tissue. These receptors all stem from a human donor with high-grade serous ovarian cancer. Each CDR3 is given with its conserved first and last residue.

>TRBV29-1|TRBJ1-2
CSVADSQGYTF
>TRBV5-1|TRBJ2-3
CASSLEKSTDTQYF
>TRBV13|TRBJ2-1
CASSSRSASYNEQFF
>TRBV6-1|TRBJ2-3
CASSNRQGAGDTQYF
>TRBV7-9|TRBJ1-5
CASSPTGAVPQPQHF
>TRBV9|TRBJ1-1
CASSVGGPNTEAFF
>TRBV10-3|TRBJ2-5
CAIRPSGETQYF
>TRBV2|TRBJ1-2
CASSPGQRNGYTF
>TRBV2|TRBJ2-3
CASSASSSTDTQYF
>TRBV13|TRBJ1-4
CASSSSVGVAEKLFF
>TRBV7-3|TRBJ1-2
CASSLTRVDGYTF